The 30 T cell receptor beta chains in this list originate from one sample, sequenced in a study of cytomegalovirus exposure and HLA in healthy donors. The PCR employed 60 Vbeta primers together with 13 Jbeta primers. Produced via immunoSEQ multiplex PCR; TCRdb's table is partial and in-frame only. The table lists 200,000 to 250,000 clones, more than 60% of them singletons. The sequenced sample was PBMCs. These TCRs come from a man aged 50 to 60 in good health and CMV-seronegative.

The chain joins TRBV7-2 to TRBJ2-7, with a possible D match to TRBD2 (6 bases). The germline V and J ends were trimmed by 1 base and 3 bases, with 13 bases remaining between them. The CDR3 has 15 amino acids. Germline lookup yields CDR1 SGHTA and CDR2 FQGNSA. CDR3 protein: CASSLELGGNYEQYF. The CDR3 DNA reads TGTGCCAGCAGCTTAGAGCTCGGCGGGAACTACGAGCAGTACTTC.

The rearrangement joins TRBV27 to TRBJ2-1; D is unresolved. Germline loops: CDR1 MNHEY, CDR2 SMNVEV (reference sequence). The CDR3 extends over 13 amino acids. The germline V and J ends were trimmed by 3 bases and 6 bases, with 9 bases remaining between them. CDR3: CASSFAYSNEQFF. DNA of the CDR3: TGTGCCAGCAGTTTTGCTTACTCCAATGAGCAGTTCTTC.

V gene TRBV27 combines with J gene TRBJ2-3; D not resolved. Germline-derived CDR1 and CDR2 are MNHEY and SMNVEV (reference sequence). The ends were cut back, 8 bases at V and 3 bases at J, with 6 bases in the middle. The length of the CDR3 is 11 residues. The DNA for the CDR3 is TGTGCCAGCGCGCAAACAGATACGCAGTATTTT. Its translation is CASAQTDTQYF.

V is TRBV19 and J is TRBJ1-4, with D possibly matching TRBD1 (6 bases). V lost 5 bases to trimming and J lost 12 bases, with 16 bases between them. The CDR3 is 13 amino acids. Germline values: CDR1 LNHDA, CDR2 SQIVND (reference sequence). CDR3 bases: TGTGCCAGTAGTGCTTCCCCGGGGACACAACTGTTTTTT. Residues: CASSASPGTQLFF.

With respect to this clone: The junction and the germline gene differ at one end; a read error may be behind it. The rearrangement uses TRBV15 and TRBJ2-5; D may be TRBD2 (6 bases). CDR1 is LNHNV, CDR2 YYDKDF, per germline (reference sequence). This CDR3 is 14 amino acids long. As DNA, the CDR3 is TGTGCCACCAGCAGAGATAGGACTAAAGAAACCCAGTACTTC. Protein sequence: CATSRDRTKETQYF.

The rearrangement joins TRBV7-2 to TRBJ1-1; D gene uncertain. This CDR3 region has 12 residues. Trimming cost V 3 bases and J 8 bases, with 10 bases left between them. Germline V gene sequence: CDR1 SGHTA, CDR2 FQGNSA. The CDR3 here is CASSFPGPEAFF. As DNA, the CDR3 is TGTGCCAGCAGCTTCCCAGGCCCCGAAGCTTTCTTT. The variable domain in full, completed from reference TRBV7-2 and TRBJ1-1, reads GAGVSQSPSNKVTEKGKDVELRCDPISGHTALYWYRQSLGQGLEFLIYFQGNSAPDKSGLPSDRFSAERTGGSVSTLTIQRTQQEDSAVYLCASSFPGPEAFFGQGTRLTVV.

V gene TRBV7-9 combines with J gene TRBJ2-3; 14 bases are a match to TRBD2. This CDR3 has 16 residues. In germline, CDR1 is SEHNR, CDR2 FQNEAQ (reference sequence). V dropped 5 bases and J dropped 5; count of bases not matched to a gene: 6. The CDR3 region is CASSPGTSGRLDTQYF. CDR3 nucleotides: TGTGCCAGCAGCCCGGGGACTAGCGGGAGATTAGATACGCAGTATTTT.

On this clone: An end of the junction differs from the germline gene, which may be a read error. The chain links TRBV28 to TRBJ1-2, with 9 bases aligning to TRBD1. This CDR3 region has 16 residues. Germline V CDR1 and CDR2: MDHEN, SYDVKM. CDR3 sequence (DNA): TGTGCCAGCATTTTAGCCGGACAGGGGTTGAACTATGGCTACACCTTC. As protein: CASILAGQGLNYGYTF.

This rearrangement joins TRBV5-1 to TRBJ2-7; no reliable D call. The V end was cut by 0 bases, the J end by 10 bases, with 11 bases between. CDR3 length: 12 residues. Germline V gene data show CDR1 as SGHRS and CDR2 as YFSETQ. Here the CDR3 reads CASSLDNRRQYF. The DNA for the CDR3 is TGCGCCAGCAGCTTGGACAACAGACGTCAGTACTTC.

In this sample, this clone turned up once. The V and J genes are TRBV19 and TRBJ2-4; a weak D match, TRBD1 (6 bases). The CDR3 consists of 13 residues. Trimming took 4 bases from V and 14 from J, leaving 18 bases between them. Per germline, CDR1 LNHDA and CDR2 SQIVND (reference sequence). The CDR3 spells CASSTDRSESEYF. The CDR3 bases are TGTGCCAGTAGTACTGACAGGTCGGAATCTGAGTACTTC.

The chain combines TRBV28 with TRBJ2-7, with TRBD1 identical over 10 bases. This CDR3 is 15 amino acids long. Germline values: CDR1 MDHEN, CDR2 SYDVKM. The trim removed 5 bases at V and 4 bases at J, leaving 8 bases unmatched. CDR3 protein: CASSLHGTGEYEQYF. The DNA for the CDR3 is TGTGCCAGCAGTCTCCACGGGACAGGGGAATACGAGCAGTACTTC. The whole variable domain, remainder taken from reference TRBV28 and TRBJ2-7, is DVKVTQSSRYLVKRTGEKVFLECVQDMDHENMFWYRQDPGLGLRLIYFSYDVKMKEKGDIPEGYSVSREKKERFSLILESASTNQTSMYLCASSLHGTGEYEQYFGPGTRLTVT.

This chain uses TRBV27 with TRBJ2-5; unclear D gene. The J call may be incorrect, as the DNA end agrees better with TRBJ2-7. The germline V gene has CDR1 MNHEY and CDR2 SMNVEV (reference sequence). The CDR3 spans 15 residues. The CDR3 here is CASSDQPTPSYEQYF. The DNA of the CDR3 is TGTGCCAGCAGTGACCAACCGACACCCTCCTACGAGCAGTACTTC.

The J gene is TRBJ1-2, the V gene TRBV9; no clear D. Germline V gives CDR1 SGDLS, CDR2 YYNGEE. The CDR3 has 14 residues. Trimming took off 6 bases at V and 2 bases at J, with 14 bases between the two ends. CDR3 DNA: TGTGCCAGCACCAGACAAGATCGAAACTATGGCTACACCTTC. Protein sequence: CASTRQDRNYGYTF.

The rearrangement uses TRBV6-5 and TRBJ2-7; 8 bases match TRBD2. The J segment lost 4 bases and the V segment lost 6 bases, leaving 11 bases of the junction unmatched. This CDR3 spans 15 amino acids. Germline CDR1 MNHEY, CDR2 SVGAGI. The CDR3 loop is CASSNPPGGVYEQYF. DNA of the CDR3: TGTGCCAGCAGCAACCCTCCGGGGGGGGTTTACGAGCAGTACTTC.

The chain couples TRBV9 to TRBJ2-2, with 9 bases fitting TRBD2. V shed 0 bases and J 7 bases; nucleotides not matched to a gene: 7. This CDR3 contains 16 residues. Per the germline V gene, CDR1 is SGDLS and CDR2 is YYNGEE. CDR3 residues: CASSVGPSGNSGELFF. In nucleotides, the CDR3 is TGTGCCAGCAGCGTAGGCCCTAGCGGGAATAGCGGGGAGCTGTTTTTT.

The chain recombines TRBV11-2 with TRBJ1-2, with TRBD1 matching 7 bases. The germline V gene has CDR1 SGHAT and CDR2 FQNNGV. The CDR3 totals 14 residues. With 7 bases clipped from V and 6 bases from J, the junction kept 11 bases outside the gene matches. CDR3 region: CASNPYRQGNGYTF. In DNA form, the CDR3 reads TGTGCCAGCAATCCTTATCGACAGGGTAATGGCTACACCTTC.

The chain is built from TRBV19 and TRBJ1-5, with D perhaps TRBD1 (6 bases). V lost 5 bases and J 2 bases, leaving 16 bases between the germline ends. This CDR3 spans 16 amino acids. Germline V gene data show CDR1 as LNHDA and CDR2 as SQIVND (reference sequence). CDR3 sequence (DNA): TGTGCCAGTAGTGCCCGGACAGTATCTGGCAATCAGCCCCAGCATTTT. Its translation: CASSARTVSGNQPQHF.

There are a few counts of this clone. The chain recombines TRBV7-9 with TRBJ1-5; the D gene is possibly TRBD1 (5 bases). CDR1 is SEHNR, CDR2 FQNEAQ, per germline (reference sequence). The length of the CDR3 is 13 residues. V was clipped by 2 bases and J by 4 bases, with 6 bases between them. CDR3 nucleotides: TGTGCCAGCAGCTTACAGGGAAATCAGCCCCAGCATTTT. Protein product: CASSLQGNQPQHF.

The chain combines TRBV7-9 with TRBJ2-7, with 8 bases fitting TRBD1. Germline V lookup: CDR1 SEHNR, CDR2 FQNEAQ (reference sequence). The CDR3 extends over 14 amino acids. V lost 5 bases and J lost 1; bases outside the gene matches: 4. The CDR3 sequence: CASSHGQGSYEQYF. The CDR3 nucleotides read TGTGCCAGCAGCCACGGACAGGGATCCTACGAGCAGTACTTC.

The rearrangement joins TRBV5-1 to TRBJ2-3; 11 positions match TRBD2. The V gene's germline CDR1 is SGHRS and CDR2 YFSETQ. Trimming cost V 1 base and J 0 bases; bases outside gene matches: 7. The CDR3 loop spans 18 amino acids. The CDR3 reads CASSLLGLAALSTDTQYF. The CDR3 bases are TGCGCCAGCAGCTTGCTGGGACTAGCGGCTCTTAGCACAGATACGCAGTATTTT.

V usage is TRBV4-2 and J usage is TRBJ2-3; TRBD2 aligns across 8 bases. Trimming cost V 4 bases and J 2 bases; bases outside gene matches: 14. The CDR3 has 18 amino acids. Germline CDR1 LGHNA, CDR2 YNFKEQ. CDR3 nucleotide sequence: TGTGCCAGCAGCCGATCCCTGGGGCGGGAGGTCTACACAGATACGCAGTATTTT. It yields the protein CASSRSLGREVYTDTQYF.

The V and J genes are TRBV5-6 and TRBJ1-1; D is unclear. This CDR3 comprises 14 residues. The germline V and J ends were trimmed by 5 bases and 0 bases, with 11 bases remaining between them. Germline V gene lookup returns CDR1 SGHDT and CDR2 YYEEEE. Here the CDR3 reads CASSFDGMNTEAFF. The CDR3 nucleotides read TGTGCCAGCAGTTTCGACGGGATGAACACTGAAGCTTTCTTT.

Note on this clone: Other DNA sequences of this sample code for an identical CDR3. The chain carries TRBV9 and TRBJ2-3, with D maybe TRBD1 (6 bases). V was clipped by 2 bases and J by 0 bases, with 7 bases between them. From germline, CDR1 is SGDLS and CDR2 YYNGEE. The CDR3 extends over 14 amino acids. In DNA, the CDR3 is TGTGCCAGCAGCGTCAGGGGTAGCACAGATACGCAGTATTTT. It codes for CASSVRGSTDTQYF.

Turning to this clone: The identical CDR3 is also encoded by other nucleotide sequences in the sample. The V call is TRBV2, the J call TRBJ1-5; the D gene is possibly TRBD1 (6 bases). This CDR3 has 13 residues. The germline V gene has CDR1 SNHLY and CDR2 FYNNEI. Trimming left V 7 bases short and J 3 bases short, with 10 bases between. DNA of the CDR3: TGTGCCAGCAACAGACAGGACAATCAGCCCCAGCATTTT. Its protein is CASNRQDNQPQHF. Looking up the rest from reference TRBV2 and TRBJ1-5 gives the full variable domain: EPEVTQTPSHQVTQMGQEVILRCVPISNHLYFYWYRQILGQKVEFLVSFYNNEISEKSEIFDDQFSVERPDGSNFTLKIRSTKLEDSAMYFCASNRQDNQPQHFGDGTRLSIL.

The chain couples TRBV5-3 to TRBJ2-7; D is perhaps TRBD2 (6 bases). TRBV5-3 is known as an ORF, though its function is uncertain. CDR3 length: 15 residues. V lost 1 base and J 2 bases, leaving 13 bases between the germline ends. CDR3 sequence reads: CARSLSGTSTYEQYF. The CDR3 coding sequence is TGTGCCAGAAGCTTGTCGGGAACTAGCACCTACGAGCAGTACTTC.

Note on this clone: The sample holds other DNA sequences that translate to the same CDR3. V and J are TRBV27 and TRBJ1-3; maybe TRBD1 (5 bases). CDR3 length equals 14 residues. V shed 5 bases and J shed 6 bases, with 14 bases lying between them. Germline assignment: CDR1 MNHEY and CDR2 SMNVEV (reference sequence). This CDR3 reads CASSLIGGENTIYF. The CDR3 DNA reads TGTGCCAGCAGTCTTATCGGGGGGGAAAACACCATATATTTT.

This sequence joins TRBV29-1 and TRBJ1-1, with D unclear. V lost 6 bases and J lost 5, with 13 bases in between. Germline values: CDR1 SQVTM, CDR2 ANQGSEA. The CDR3 spans 12 residues. CDR3: CSVQIPWTEAFF. CDR3 nucleotides: TGCAGCGTCCAGATACCATGGACTGAAGCTTTCTTT.

V gene TRBV12-2 combines with J gene TRBJ2-7; TRBD2, the table's D call, lacks a check against the DNA. TRBV12-2 is annotated as a pseudogene. The CDR3 sequence is 15 residues long. Here the CDR3 reads CASRLPGLNCYEQYF. The CDR3 coding sequence is TGTGCAAGTCGCTTACCGGGACTGAACTGCTACGAGCAGTACTTC.

The chain employs TRBV5-1 and TRBJ2-7; 8 bases align to TRBD1. Trimming removed 1 base from V and 5 bases from J; junction bases left unmatched: 5. Germline loops: CDR1 SGHRS, CDR2 YFSETQ. The CDR3 consists of 14 residues. As DNA, the CDR3 is TGCGCCAGCAGCTTGCAGGGGGCTGGAAACGAGCAGTACTTC. As protein: CASSLQGAGNEQYF. Variable domain in full (rest from reference TRBV5-1 and TRBJ2-7): KAGVTQTPRYLIKTRGQQVTLSCSPISGHRSVSWYQQTPGQGLQFLFEYFSETQRNKGNFPGRFSGRQFSNSRSEMNVSTLELGDSALYLCASSLQGAGNEQYFGPGTRLTVT.

The chain combines TRBV30 with TRBJ2-1, with 14 bases identical to TRBD2. V lost 1 base to trimming and J lost 8 bases; unmatched junction nucleotides: 4. Germline V gene lookup returns CDR1 GTSNPN and CDR2 SVGIG (reference sequence). This CDR3 is built from 15 residues. This chain's CDR3 is CAWSDQGLAGDEQFF. For the CDR3, the DNA is TGTGCCTGGAGTGATCAGGGACTAGCGGGAGATGAGCAGTTCTTC.